This record covers a single TCR beta chain. This CDR3 has 15 amino acids. From germline, CDR1 is SGHDT and CDR2 YYEEEE. V was shortened by 2 bases and J by 3 bases, with 9 bases between the two germline ends. Clones were sequenced by immunoSEQ multiplex PCR, and TCRdb holds only the in-frame ones, with some missing. The table includes approximately 77,000 clones, roughly 90% detected once. The sample belongs to a study of graft-versus-host responses after intestinal transplantation. The TCR sequence derives from a human patient who received an intestinal transplant, so some T cells may come from the graft donor. This chain joins TRBV5-6 and TRBJ1-6; D is possibly TRBD1 (5 bases). The specimen was PBMCs, collected 98 days after intestinal transplantation. Here the CDR3 DNA reads TGTGCCAGCAGCTTTCGGGGCTACTATAATTCACCCCTCCACTTT. Protein sequence: CASSFRGYYNSPLHF.